Shown below are 10 T cell receptor beta chains from a single sample sequenced in a study of OX40 agonist ivuxolimab in advanced cancers. Produced via immunoSEQ multiplex PCR; TCRdb's table is partial and in-frame only. The sample includes tens of thousands of clones, 80% of them seen just once. The source was CD4+ or CD8+ T cells sorted from blood, collected in a trial of the OX40 agonist ivuxolimab. The source is an adult with an advanced solid tumor such as melanoma, head and neck, liver or kidney cancer.

The chain joins TRBV5-6 to TRBJ2-1; no definite D call. V lost 3 bases to trimming and J lost 5 bases, with 18 bases between them. This CDR3 contains 16 residues. Germline V lookup: CDR1 SGHDT, CDR2 YYEEEE. The CDR3 reads CASSSRPLRPNNEQFF. CDR3 coding DNA: TGTGCCAGCAGCTCCCGACCCCTTCGGCCAAACAATGAGCAGTTCTTC.

The chain links TRBV5-5 to TRBJ2-7, with 13 bases aligning to TRBD2. The CDR3 covers 14 residues. With 3 bases clipped from V and 6 bases from J, the junction kept 3 bases outside the gene matches. Germline V gives CDR1 SGHKS, CDR2 YYEKEE (reference sequence). CDR3 region: CASSSGTSGIEQYF. CDR3 DNA: TGTGCCAGCAGCTCCGGGACTAGCGGGATCGAGCAGTACTTC.

V and J are TRBV6-1 and TRBJ2-4; D might be TRBD2 (6 bases). V dropped 6 bases and J dropped 8 bases, with 14 bases sitting between them. CDR3 length: 13 amino acids. Germline assignment: CDR1 MNHNS and CDR2 SASEGT. This chain's CDR3 is CASRVHGEDIQYF. As DNA, the CDR3 is TGTGCCAGCAGGGTACATGGGGAGGACATTCAGTACTTC.

V is TRBV4-2 and J is TRBJ2-7, with D tentatively TRBD1 (5 bases). The V end was cut by 1 base, the J end by 6 bases, with 7 bases between. Per germline, CDR1 LGHNA and CDR2 YNFKEQ. The CDR3 has 12 amino acids. CDR3 in DNA: TGTGCCAGCAGCCAAGCAGGGCGCGAGCAGTACTTC. It codes for CASSQAGREQYF.

The rearrangement links TRBV7-6 to TRBJ2-1, with TRBD2 matching 8 bases. CDR1 is SGHVS and CDR2 is FNYEAQ in the germline V gene. V was pared by 5 bases and J by 1 base, with 10 bases of the junction left unmatched. The CDR3 contains 17 residues. The CDR3 region is CASSPRASGGSYNEQFF. In DNA, the CDR3 is TGTGCCAGCAGCCCCCGGGCTTCGGGGGGGTCCTACAATGAGCAGTTCTTC. The variable domain in full, with the rest retrieved from reference TRBV7-6 and TRBJ2-1, is GAGVSQSPRYKVTKRGQDVALRCDPISGHVSLYWYRQALGQGPEFLTYFNYEAQQDKSGLPNDRFSAERPEGSISTLTIQRTEQRDSAMYRCASSPRASGGSYNEQFFGPGTRLTVL.

V gene TRBV5-1 combines with J gene TRBJ1-2, with TRBD1 identical over 7 bases. This CDR3 is built from 15 residues. Losses at the gene ends were 4 bases for V and 9 bases for J; bases not matched to a gene: 15. Germline CDR1 is SGHRS and CDR2 is YFSETQ. CDR3 residues: CASSHQGQEAGSYTF. DNA for the CDR3: TGCGCCAGCAGCCATCAAGGACAGGAAGCTGGTAGCTACACCTTC.

CDR3 sequence (DNA): TGCGCCAGCAGCCAAGACAAGGGCCTGGTAGCTTTCTTT. Protein: CASSQDKGLVAFF. The V call is TRBV4-3, the J call TRBJ1-1; no reliable D call. Germline CDR1 LGHNA, CDR2 YSLEER. V dropped 0 bases and J dropped 10 bases, with 12 bases sitting between them. The CDR3 contains 13 residues.

This chain uses TRBV4-1 with TRBJ2-1; TRBD2 might be the D (5 bases). CDR1 is MGHRA, CDR2 YSYEKL, per germline. CDR3 length equals 15 residues. V gave up 0 bases and J gave up 10 bases, with 16 bases separating them. The CDR3 region is CASSQEGDRGEEQFF. CDR3 coding DNA: TGCGCCAGCAGCCAAGAGGGTGATCGGGGAGAGGAGCAGTTCTTC.

This clone was seen only a few times. The chain carries TRBV10-1 and TRBJ2-7, with D unclear. V lost 0 bases and J 5 bases, leaving 11 bases between the germline ends. The CDR3 is 14 residues long. Looked up from germline, CDR1 is WNHNN and CDR2 is SYGVQD (reference sequence). Here the CDR3 reads CASSESWEGNEQYF. The DNA of the CDR3 is TGCGCCAGCAGTGAGTCATGGGAAGGTAACGAGCAGTACTTC.

The chain combines TRBV7-9 with TRBJ1-4; weak D call: TRBD1 (6 bases). The germline V and J ends were trimmed by 4 bases and 0 bases, with 12 bases remaining between them. Germline CDR1 and CDR2: SEHNR and FQNEAQ (reference sequence). This CDR3 has 16 residues. The CDR3 bases are TGTGCCAGCAGCTCCATAGGGGGGACAACTAATGAAAAACTGTTTTTT. This sequence encodes CASSSIGGTTNEKLFF.